This paragraph reports one T cell receptor (beta chain). Its antigen target is currently unknown. One base away there is no much larger clone; base qualities are not given. This entry belongs to a study of PD-1 blockade in classical Hodgkin lymphoma (dated by TCRdb to about 2020). Looking at the study overall: To define a peripheral blood immune signature of response to PD-1 blockade in classical Hodgkin lymphoma, the study combined TCR beta sequencing with CyTOF. The full study reports these points: Baseline TCR diversity was reported to be lower in newly diagnosed patients than in healthy donors, and even lower in relapsed/refractory patients. The study was limited to a single clinical trial cohort, and causes of repertoire differences, possibly disease activity or prior therapy, remained undefined.

V drops 11 bases and J drops 1 base, leaving 17 bases in between. CDR1 SEHNR and CDR2 FQNEAQ were looked up in the germline V gene (reference sequence). The CDR3 contains 14 residues, cysteine and phenylalanine counted. The entry retains the CDR3 DNA only, 42 bases that are in frame from base 1. Read against the paper, the sample's time point label means: newly diagnosed, previously untreated cHL patient sample. Magnetic negative selection with a Miltenyi CD4+ T cell isolation kit was used to purify CD4+ T cells from thawed PBMCs. To serve as a comparison group for the relapsed/refractory trial patients, PBMCs were sequenced from patients with newly diagnosed, previously untreated classical Hodgkin lymphoma. Peripheral blood was collected in 8 mL Vacutainer Cell Preparation Tubes, from which PBMCs were isolated by centrifugation and then cryopreserved. Purified CD4+ and CD8+ fractions were prepared only for cases with an additional available PBMC sample. Magnetically labelled cells were removed on LS columns in a quadroMACS separator, and the flow-through was collected as the purified fraction.

Genomic DNA was isolated using the Qiagen DNeasy kit from unsorted PBMCs as well as from negatively selected CD4+ and CD8+ fractions. Using primers that anneal to V and J segments, immunoSEQ multiplex PCR amplified the TCR beta CDR3 regions. A synthetic immune receptor repertoire was used to minimize amplification bias, and any residual bias was removed computationally once sequencing was done. The authors processed their data as follows. Repertoire diversity was quantified as the Shannon entropy index using custom Python scripts. Unsorted, CD4+ and CD8+ repertoires were analyzed separately, except in combined analyses where CD4+ and CD8+ sequences were merged in silico. This immuneACCESS table, as held by TCRdb, lists in-frame sequences with V and J called but not all clones. Of the missing ones, under half trace to an unresolved V gene in checked studies; the others have no known cause. That table gives V, J and clone size, and the DNA gave D and trimming. This sample holds tens of thousands of clones; about 85% were observed only once. The top ten hold approximately 1.2% of the sample.

The chain employs TRBV7-9 and TRBJ2-5; the D gene lacks a confident call. The clonotype comes from a human donor with classical Hodgkin lymphoma. The source material was CD4+ T cells from blood. The DNA sequence is TGTGCCCCAGCAGTTTTCTCAGTCCAAGAGACCCAGTACTTC. Its amino acids are CAPAVFSVQETQYF.